This entry lists 11 T cell receptor beta chains sequenced from one sample in a study of regulatory T cells in long-lasting Graves disease. Arm-PCR with iRepertoire HTBI primers amplified the CDR3 regions for these TCR beta libraries. Using its own MiXCR run on the multiplex PCR reads, TCRdb lists one record per CDR3 protein. The data show roughly 440,000 distinct CDR3 sequences, about 15% seen once. Time point in this sample: newly diagnosed GD, antithyroid drugs for less than 3 months. PBMC RNA was the source of the TCR library. The data also belong to a second study, concerning T cells in Graves' hyperthyroidism and ophthalmopathy.

The sample was peripheral blood mononuclear cells (PBMCs), taken at new diagnosis, from a patient treated with antithyroid drugs. The receptors stem from a woman aged 18 to 35 with Graves disease.

This clonotype occurred many times. V and J are TRBV12-3 or TRBV12-4 and TRBJ1-5; D gene uncertain. The CDR3 has 19 residues. The V gene lost 0 bases and the J gene lost 0 bases, with 18 bases spanning the gap. In nucleotides, the CDR3 is TGTGCCAGCAGTTTAGCGCTACCACGCCGCCCATATAGCAATCAGCCCCAGCATTTT. Translation: CASSLALPRRPYSNQPQHF.

This clonotype showed up just a few times. The gene calls are TRBV5-4 and TRBJ2-1, with unresolved D. CDR1 and CDR2 (germline): SGHNT, YYREEE (reference sequence). The CDR3 extends over 15 amino acids. Trimming removed 0 bases from V and 10 bases from J, with 17 bases in between. The CDR3 loop is CASSLGGKRADEQFF. In DNA form, the CDR3 reads TGTGCCAGCAGCTTGGGTGGGAAAAGGGCGGACGAGCAGTTCTTC.

Points on this clonotype: A read error may be the cause here, since a much bigger clone is one base away. The rearrangement joins TRBV30 to TRBJ2-7, with 10 bases identical to TRBD2. The CDR3 runs to 15 residues. The V gene's germline CDR1 is GTSNPN and CDR2 SVGIG (reference sequence). The CDR3 region is CAWSVGHSGTSAMNF. CDR3 sequence (DNA): TGTGCCTGGAGTGTAGGTCACTCCGGGACTAGCGCGATGAACTTC.

This clonotype was counted at least ten times. The J gene is TRBJ1-5, the V gene TRBV30; D might be TRBD1 (6 bases). V gave up 2 bases and J gave up 3 bases, with 20 bases separating them. Germline loops: CDR1 GTSNPN, CDR2 SVGIG (reference sequence). This CDR3 spans 17 amino acids. This chain's CDR3 is CAWSKGAGVGTNQPQHF. Written as DNA, the CDR3 is TGTGCCTGGAGTAAAGGGGCAGGGGTTGGTACCAATCAGCCCCAGCATTTT.

This clonotype was detected ten times or more. The V gene is TRBV28, the J gene TRBJ2-1, with 8 nucleotides matching TRBD2. This CDR3 has 15 amino acids. J lost 2 bases, V lost 5 bases, and 5 bases had no gene match. Looked up from germline, CDR1 is MDHEN and CDR2 is SYDVKM. The CDR3 loop reads CASSPPAGAYNEQFF. CDR3 nucleotides: TGTGCCAGCAGTCCACCAGCGGGAGCCTACAATGAGCAGTTCTTC.

This clonotype was found a few times. The chain links TRBV4-1 to TRBJ2-7; tentatively, D is TRBD2 (5 bases). Germline CDR1 MGHRA, CDR2 YSYEKL. The CDR3 is 14 residues long. Between the trimmed V and J ends, which lost 0 bases and 4 bases, there was a span of 10 bases. The CDR3 protein is CASSQDFEGYEQYF. Written as DNA, the CDR3 is TGCGCCAGCAGCCAAGATTTCGAGGGTTACGAGCAGTACTTC.

This clonotype was counted a few times. The chain uses TRBV28 and TRBJ2-1; D is unclear. The germline CDR1 and CDR2 sequences are MDHEN and SYDVKM. Trimming left V 6 bases short and J 10 bases short, with 13 bases between. This CDR3 has 12 amino acids. The CDR3 loop is CASSVQYREQFF. CDR3 in DNA: TGTGCCAGCAGCGTTCAGTATCGAGAGCAGTTCTTC.

In its sample, this clonotype was seen many times. This chain joins TRBV27 and TRBJ2-7; D might be TRBD1 (6 bases). Between the trimmed V and J ends, which lost 7 bases and 2 bases, there was a span of 15 bases. The V gene's germline CDR1 is MNHEY and CDR2 SMNVEV (reference sequence). This CDR3 spans 14 amino acids. The CDR3 DNA sequence: TGTGCCAGCACCAAACAGGGCTTGCCCTACGAGCAGTACTTC. As protein: CASTKQGLPYEQYF.

This clonotype was seen repeatedly, ten times or more. The gene calls are TRBV7-9 and TRBJ2-1; D is undetermined. Germline lookup yields CDR1 SEHNR and CDR2 FQNEAQ (reference sequence). The length of the CDR3 is 13 residues. V was trimmed by 1 base and J by 7 bases, leaving 8 bases between them. CDR3 coding DNA: TGTGCCAGCAGCTTAGATAACCGGAATGAGCAGTTCTTC. Protein product: CASSLDNRNEQFF.

The chain links TRBV10-3 to TRBJ2-5; tentative D call: TRBD1 (5 bases). The germline V and J ends were trimmed by 6 bases and 7 bases, with 15 bases remaining between them. The CDR3 covers 13 residues. Germline loops: CDR1 ENHRY, CDR2 SYGVKD. CDR3 residues: CAIRTVLKGTQYF. CDR3 DNA sequence: TGTGCCATCAGGACAGTCCTCAAGGGGACCCAGTACTTC.

As to this clonotype: A much more abundant neighbour one base away suggests this may be a read error. J is TRBJ2-5 and V is TRBV7-3, with 7 bases that match TRBD2. The CDR3 loop spans 14 amino acids. V lost 5 bases to trimming and J lost 6 bases; unmatched junction nucleotides: 9. The germline V gene encodes CDR1 SGHTA and CDR2 FQGTGA. Here the CDR3 DNA reads TGTGCCAGCAGCCCCACCGTGGGGGGGAAGACCCAGTACTTC. This encodes CASSPTVGGKTQYF.